The 3 T cell receptor beta chains given below trace back to one sample, sequenced in a study of CD8+ T cells in alopecia areata. As the sequencing template, cDNA was produced by extracting RNA and reverse transcribing it. The table came from immunoSEQ multiplex PCR; TCRdb's copy has only in-frame clones and leaves some out. The sample carries 250,000 to 300,000 clones, 58% recorded once. Specified treatment: oral pan-JAK inhibitor, 5-10 mg twice daily. Material: CD4+ T cells sorted from blood, obtained at week 24, from a patient treated with tofacitinib. Every receptor here comes from a human donor with alopecia areata.

This rearrangement joins TRBV2 to TRBJ2-6; D unresolved. This CDR3 has 14 amino acids. Deletions cut 8 bases from V and 4 bases from J, with 12 bases between. Germline V gene lookup returns CDR1 SNHLY and CDR2 FYNNEI. CDR3 amino acids: CASGSVSGANVLTF. CDR3 coding DNA: TGTGCCAGCGGCTCGGTCTCCGGGGCCAACGTCCTGACTTTC. The full variable domain, in which reference TRBV2 and TRBJ2-6 provide the parts outside the CDR3, is EPEVTQTPSHQVTQMGQEVILRCVPISNHLYFYWYRQILGQKVEFLVSFYNNEISEKSEIFDDQFSVERPDGSNFTLKIRSTKLEDSAMYFCASGSVSGANVLTFGAGSRLTVL.

The chain is built from TRBV10-3 and TRBJ1-2; D is possibly TRBD1 (5 bases). This CDR3 contains 13 residues. V was clipped by 11 bases and J by 0 bases, with 13 bases between them. CDR1 and CDR2 (germline): ENHRY, SYGVKD. The CDR3 DNA is TGTGCCGCCCACGGGGCATCTAACTATGGCTACACCTTC. Protein sequence: CAAHGASNYGYTF.

J is TRBJ2-7 and V is TRBV15; TRBD2 might be the D (5 bases). Trimming left V 0 bases short and J 0 bases short, with 6 bases between. This CDR3 is built from 14 residues. Germline assignment: CDR1 LNHNV and CDR2 YYDKDF (reference sequence). The DNA for the CDR3 is TGTGCCACCAGCAGAGACGGGGACTCCTACGAGCAGTACTTC. This gives the protein CATSRDGDSYEQYF.